Reported below is one T cell receptor beta chain. This entry belongs to a study of blood T cell repertoires in COVID-19. Study in general: Sources were T cells, B-cell-depleted T cells, or PBMCs; the material itself was cDNA or gDNA.

CDR3 length: 16 amino acids. Germline V gene lookup returns CDR1 KGHDR and CDR2 SFDVKD. Trimming cost V 2 bases and J 5 bases, with 18 bases left between them. Original handling: From reference gene primer amplification, estimates of nucleated cell counts were derived. TCRdb keeps only in-frame clones here, not all; method: immunoSEQ multiplex PCR. V, J and clone size are taken as reported in that table, and D and trimming were inferred from the DNA itself. The data contain more than 400,000 clones, 80% to 90% of them seen just once; the ten biggest clones take up under 4%. This receptor was taken from a human donor in a cohort sampled during active COVID-19. This rearrangement joins TRBV24-1 to TRBJ2-7, with D tentatively TRBD1 (5 bases). The sequenced material came from peripheral blood. The CDR3 sequence: CATSDSTVSRANEQYF. The CDR3 coding sequence is TGTGCCACCAGTGATTCTACCGTTTCCAGGGCCAACGAGCAGTACTTC.